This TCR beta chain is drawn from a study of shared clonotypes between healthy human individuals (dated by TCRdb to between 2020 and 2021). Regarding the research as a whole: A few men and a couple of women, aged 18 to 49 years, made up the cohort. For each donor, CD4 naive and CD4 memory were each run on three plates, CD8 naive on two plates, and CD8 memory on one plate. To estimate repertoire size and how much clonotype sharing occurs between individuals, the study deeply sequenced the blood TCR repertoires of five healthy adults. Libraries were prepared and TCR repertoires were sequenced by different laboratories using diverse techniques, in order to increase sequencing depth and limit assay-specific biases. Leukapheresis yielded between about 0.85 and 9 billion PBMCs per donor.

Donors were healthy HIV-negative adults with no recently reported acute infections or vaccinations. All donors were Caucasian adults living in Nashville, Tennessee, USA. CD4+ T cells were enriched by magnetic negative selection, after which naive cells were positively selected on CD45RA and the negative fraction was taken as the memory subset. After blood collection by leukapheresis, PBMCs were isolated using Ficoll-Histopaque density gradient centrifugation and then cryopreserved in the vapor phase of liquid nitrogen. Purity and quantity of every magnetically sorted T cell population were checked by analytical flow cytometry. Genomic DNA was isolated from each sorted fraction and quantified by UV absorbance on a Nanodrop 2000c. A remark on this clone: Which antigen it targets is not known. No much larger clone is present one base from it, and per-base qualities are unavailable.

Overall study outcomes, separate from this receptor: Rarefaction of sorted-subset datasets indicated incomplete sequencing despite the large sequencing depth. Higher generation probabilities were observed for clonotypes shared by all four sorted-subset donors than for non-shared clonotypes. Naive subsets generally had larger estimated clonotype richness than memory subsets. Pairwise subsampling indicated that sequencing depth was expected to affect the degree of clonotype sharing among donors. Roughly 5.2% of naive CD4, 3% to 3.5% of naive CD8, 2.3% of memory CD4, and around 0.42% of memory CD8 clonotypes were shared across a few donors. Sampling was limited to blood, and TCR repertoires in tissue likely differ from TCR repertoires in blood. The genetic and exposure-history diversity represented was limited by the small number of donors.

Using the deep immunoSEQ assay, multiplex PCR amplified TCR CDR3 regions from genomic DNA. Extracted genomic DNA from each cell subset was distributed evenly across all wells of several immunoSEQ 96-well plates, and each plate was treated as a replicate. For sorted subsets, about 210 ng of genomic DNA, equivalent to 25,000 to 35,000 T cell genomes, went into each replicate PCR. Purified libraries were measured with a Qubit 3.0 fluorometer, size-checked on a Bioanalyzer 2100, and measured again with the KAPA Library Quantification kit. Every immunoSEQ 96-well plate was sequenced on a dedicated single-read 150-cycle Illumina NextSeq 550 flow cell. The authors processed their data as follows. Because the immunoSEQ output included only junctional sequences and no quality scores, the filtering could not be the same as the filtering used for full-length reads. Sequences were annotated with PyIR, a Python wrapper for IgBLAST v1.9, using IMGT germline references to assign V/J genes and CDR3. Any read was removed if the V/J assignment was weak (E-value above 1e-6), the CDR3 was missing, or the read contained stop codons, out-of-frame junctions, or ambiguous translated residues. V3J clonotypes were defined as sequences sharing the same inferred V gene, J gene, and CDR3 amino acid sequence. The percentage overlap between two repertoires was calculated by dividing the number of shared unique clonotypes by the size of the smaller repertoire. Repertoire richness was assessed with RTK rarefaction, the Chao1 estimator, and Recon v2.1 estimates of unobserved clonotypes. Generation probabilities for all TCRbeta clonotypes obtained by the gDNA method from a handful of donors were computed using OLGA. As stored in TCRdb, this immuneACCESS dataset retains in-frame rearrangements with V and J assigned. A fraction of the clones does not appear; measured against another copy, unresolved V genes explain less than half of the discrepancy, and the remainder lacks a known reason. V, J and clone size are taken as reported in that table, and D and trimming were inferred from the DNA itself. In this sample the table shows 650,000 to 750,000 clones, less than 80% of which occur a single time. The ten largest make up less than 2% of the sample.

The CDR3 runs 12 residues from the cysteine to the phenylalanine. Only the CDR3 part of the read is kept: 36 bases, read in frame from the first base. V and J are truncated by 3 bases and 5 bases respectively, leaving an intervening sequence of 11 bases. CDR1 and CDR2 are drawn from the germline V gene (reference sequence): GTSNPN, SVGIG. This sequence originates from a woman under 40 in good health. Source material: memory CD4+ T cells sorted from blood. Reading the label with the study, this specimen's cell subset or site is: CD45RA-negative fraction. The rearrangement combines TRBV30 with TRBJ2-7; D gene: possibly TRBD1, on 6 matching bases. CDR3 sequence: CAWSGSGDEQYF. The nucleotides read TGTGCCTGGAGCGGCTCAGGGGACGAGCAGTACTTC.